The 18 T cell receptor beta chains listed next were all sequenced from one sample in a study of CD4 T cells in relation to SARS-CoV-2 and coronaviruses (dated by TCRdb to the early 2020s). CD4+ T cells from unexposed donors were collected before the COVID-19 pandemic (2011-2018). Following 10 days of culture, the EasySep CD4+ T cell isolation kit was used to isolate CD4+ T cells. Library generation was performed with the immunoSEQ multiplex PCR assay. TCRdb re-hosts the immuneACCESS table, in-frame sequences only. Its copies lack some clones; in the studies checked, an unresolved V gene accounts for under half of them, and the cause for the rest is not known. The sample records about 26,000 clones, approximately 70% of which are singletons. The top ten clonotypes cover 20% to 25% of the sample. No antigen is known for these receptors. Sequencing input: CD4+ T cells from PBMCs, cultured in vitro. These receptors were collected from a human donor in good health.

This chain links TRBV4-3 with TRBJ1-1, with TRBD1 as a possible D gene (5 bases). CDR1 LGHNA and CDR2 YSLEER come from the germline V gene. The CDR3 is made up of 15 amino acids. Between the trimmed V and J ends, which lost 4 bases and 4 bases, there was a span of 16 bases. This CDR3 is CASSLDRTGGTEAFF. The CDR3, as DNA: TGCGCCAGCAGCCTTGACAGAACGGGGGGCACTGAAGCTTTCTTT.

The gene calls are TRBV4-3 and TRBJ1-2; no firm D call. V lost 5 bases to trimming and J lost 3 bases, with 10 bases between them. Germline V gene data show CDR1 as LGHNA and CDR2 as YSLEER. The CDR3 covers 13 residues. DNA of the CDR3: TGCGCCAGCAGCGAGGATCGAGACTATGGCTACACCTTC. Protein sequence: CASSEDRDYGYTF.

This clone was counted once. The genes are TRBV25-1 and TRBJ2-3; D is uncertain. V lost 1 base to trimming and J lost 1 base, with 9 bases between them. Germline-derived CDR1 and CDR2 are MGHDK and SYGVNS. The CDR3 is made up of 15 amino acids. CDR3 in amino acids: CASSESLGGTDTQYF. For the CDR3, the DNA is TGTGCCAGCAGTGAATCCCTCGGAGGCACAGATACGCAGTATTTT.

This clone showed up just once. The genes are TRBV2 and TRBJ2-7, with D unresolved. This CDR3 comprises 13 residues. The germline CDR1 and CDR2 sequences are SNHLY and FYNNEI. With 7 bases removed from V and 3 bases from J, the gap between germline ends came to 13 bases. CDR3 sequence: CASKGIRYYEQYF. CDR3 DNA: TGTGCCAGCAAGGGAATCAGGTACTACGAGCAGTACTTC.

V is TRBV12-3 or TRBV12-4 and J is TRBJ1-5, with a weak D call TRBD1 (6 bases). CDR3 length equals 12 residues. Between the trimmed V and J ends, which lost 6 bases and 5 bases, there was a span of 8 bases. CDR3 sequence (DNA): TGTGCCAGCAGGAACAGGGATCAGCCCCAGCATTTT. Protein: CASRNRDQPQHF.

This chain uses TRBV4-3 with TRBJ2-3; 7 positions agree with TRBD2. Germline CDR1 and CDR2: LGHNA and YSLEER. CDR3 size: 15 residues. V was clipped by 9 bases and J by 2 bases; unmatched bases: 11. CDR3 coding DNA: TGCGCCAGTAAAAAGTCGGGACTACTCACAGATACGCAGTATTTT. Encoded protein: CASKKSGLLTDTQYF.

The rearrangement links TRBV28 to TRBJ2-3, with TRBD2 as a possible D gene (5 bases). The CDR3 contains 13 residues. Trimming removed 7 bases from V and 2 bases from J, with 10 bases in between. Looked up from germline, CDR1 is MDHEN and CDR2 is SYDVKM. Here the CDR3 reads CASNNRDTDTQYF. The DNA of the CDR3 is TGTGCCAGCAACAATCGGGACACAGATACGCAGTATTTT.

This clone was seen only once. The V gene is TRBV3-1 (or the pseudogene TRBV3-2), the J gene TRBJ2-3; D unresolved. V was pared by 2 bases and J by 6 bases, with 9 bases between. In germline, CDR1 is LGHDT, CDR2 YNNKEL (reference sequence). The CDR3 has 13 amino acids. The CDR3 loop is CASSQPLGDTQYF. CDR3 coding DNA: TGTGCCAGCAGCCAACCCTTAGGGGATACGCAGTATTTT.

The genes are TRBV18 and TRBJ2-7, with D unresolved. Per the germline V gene, CDR1 is KGHSH and CDR2 is LQKENI. The V gene lost 3 bases and the J gene lost 7 bases, with 13 bases spanning the gap. The CDR3 extends over 13 amino acids. The CDR3 DNA reads TGTGCCAGCTCACCTCTTTTAGATGGTGAGCAGTACTTC. Translated, it gives CASSPLLDGEQYF.

This chain uses TRBV7-9 with TRBJ1-2, with D uncertain. The CDR3 sequence is 12 residues long. Germline loops: CDR1 SEHNR, CDR2 FQNEAQ (reference sequence). Deletions cut 1 base from V and 7 bases from J, with 7 bases between. The CDR3 here is CASSLGPGGYTF. The CDR3 nucleotides are TGTGCCAGCAGCTTAGGGCCTGGTGGCTACACCTTC.

J is TRBJ2-4 and V is TRBV7-2; D not resolved. The CDR3 is 14 amino acids. In germline, CDR1 is SGHTA, CDR2 FQGNSA. Trimming took 3 bases from V and 3 from J, leaving 9 bases between them. CDR3 in amino acids: CASSFSVGKNIQYF. The CDR3 DNA reads TGTGCCAGCAGCTTTTCGGTTGGCAAAAACATTCAGTACTTC.

The sample holds one count of this clone. The genes are TRBV19 and TRBJ2-5; D is ambiguous. Germline CDR1 reads LNHDA; CDR2 reads SQIVND (reference sequence). This CDR3 comprises 16 residues. V shed 4 bases and J shed 2 bases, with 17 bases lying between them. The CDR3 nucleotides are TGTGCCAGTAGTACCCCCAGGAGCCAGAAACAAGAGACCCAGTACTTC. Its protein product is CASSTPRSQKQETQYF.

The chain carries TRBV19 and TRBJ2-7; D possibly corresponds to TRBD2 (5 bases). Trimming left V 4 bases short and J 2 bases short, with 12 bases between. The length of the CDR3 is 14 residues. Germline CDR1 and CDR2: LNHDA and SQIVND (reference sequence). CDR3 in amino acids: CASSTTGNPYEQYF. The CDR3 DNA is TGTGCCAGTAGTACGACGGGGAATCCCTACGAGCAGTACTTC.

The genes are TRBV6-2 or TRBV6-3 and TRBJ2-2, with 8 bases fitting TRBD2. The J segment lost 3 bases and the V segment lost 0 bases, leaving 9 bases of the junction unmatched. The CDR3 is 18 amino acids. CDR1 is MNHEY and CDR2 is SVGEGT in the germline V gene. CDR3: CASSYSWWRGADTGELFF. The CDR3 region has the DNA TGTGCCAGCAGTTACTCGTGGTGGCGGGGGGCCGACACCGGGGAGCTGTTTTTT.

The rearrangement uses TRBV13 and TRBJ1-1; 8 bases map to TRBD1. The V gene end was trimmed by 5 bases and the J gene end by 4 bases; junction bases not matched to a gene: 6. Germline CDR1 and CDR2: PRHDT and FYEKMQ (reference sequence). This CDR3 is built from 14 residues. The DNA of the CDR3 is TGTGCCAGCAGCCTGACAGGGGCGGGCACTGAAGCTTTCTTT. This codes for CASSLTGAGTEAFF.

The chain is built from TRBV23-1 and TRBJ1-1; 8 bases match TRBD1. TRBV23-1 is recorded as an ORF, its role being uncertain. Germline trimming cut 3 bases from V and 1 base from J; bases unmatched to any gene: 7. This CDR3 spans 16 amino acids. The CDR3 here is CASSHRTGPPNTEAFF. The DNA for the CDR3 is TGCGCCAGCAGTCATAGGACAGGGCCCCCGAACACTGAAGCTTTCTTT.

The chain has TRBV4-1 and TRBJ2-5; 10 bases are shared with TRBD2. Germline V gene sequence: CDR1 MGHRA, CDR2 YSYEKL. The J segment lost 5 bases and the V segment lost 0 bases, leaving 12 bases of the junction unmatched. CDR3 length equals 18 residues. CDR3 loop: CASSQEGASGSAGETQYF. As DNA, the CDR3 is TGCGCCAGCAGCCAAGAGGGGGCTAGCGGGAGTGCAGGGGAGACCCAGTACTTC.

The gene calls are TRBV6-5 and TRBJ2-5; TRBD1 matches at 8 bases. After removal of 2 bases from V and 1 base from J, the junction contained 6 bases not matched to a gene. Germline CDR1 is MNHEY and CDR2 is SVGAGI. The CDR3 extends over 16 amino acids. The chain's CDR3 is CASSYLRTGIQETQYF. In DNA, the CDR3 is TGTGCCAGCAGTTACCTACGGACAGGGATCCAAGAGACCCAGTACTTC.